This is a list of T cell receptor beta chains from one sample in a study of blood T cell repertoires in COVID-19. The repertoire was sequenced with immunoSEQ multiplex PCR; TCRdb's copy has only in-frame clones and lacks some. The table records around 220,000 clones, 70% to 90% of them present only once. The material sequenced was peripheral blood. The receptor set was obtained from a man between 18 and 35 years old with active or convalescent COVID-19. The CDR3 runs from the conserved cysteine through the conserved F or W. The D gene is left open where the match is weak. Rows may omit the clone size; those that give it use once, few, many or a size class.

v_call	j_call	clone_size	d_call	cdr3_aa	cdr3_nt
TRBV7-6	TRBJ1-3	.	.	CASSLVLPGISGNTIYF	TGTGCCAGCAGCTTAGTTCTTCCGGGTATCTCTGGAAACACCATATATTTT
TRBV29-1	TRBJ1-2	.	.	CSVGEPGYTF	TGCAGCGTTGGGGAGCCTGGCTACACCTTC
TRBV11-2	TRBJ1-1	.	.	CASSLVIAGEAFF	TGTGCCAGCAGCTTAGTAATTGCAGGCGAAGCTTTCTTT
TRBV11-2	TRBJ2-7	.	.	CASSLVGALRSYEQYF	TGTGCCAGCAGCTTAGTTGGGGCCCTCCGTTCCTACGAGCAGTACTTC
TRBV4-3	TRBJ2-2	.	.	CASSSLSLDSPTNTGELFF	TGCGCCAGCAGCTCCCTGTCCCTAGACTCTCCCACGAACACCGGGGAGCTGTTTTTT
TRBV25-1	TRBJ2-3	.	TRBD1	CASSDTGTGVTGTQYF	TGTGCCAGCAGTGATACTGGGACAGGGGTTACGGGTACGCAGTATTTT
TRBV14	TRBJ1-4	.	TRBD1	CASSRSGTGGKLFF	TGTGCCAGCAGCCGTTCCGGGACAGGAGGAAAACTGTTTTTT
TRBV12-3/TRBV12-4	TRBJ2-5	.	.	CASSLGQQETQYF	TGTGCCAGCAGTTTAGGACAGCAAGAGACCCAGTACTTC
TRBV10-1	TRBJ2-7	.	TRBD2	CASSFGTRDEQYF	TGCGCCAGCAGCTTCGGGACTAGGGACGAGCAGTACTTC
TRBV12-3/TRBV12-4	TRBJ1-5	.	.	CASSPDRFLAQHF	TGTGCCAGCAGTCCCGACAGGTTCCTGGCCCAGCATTTT
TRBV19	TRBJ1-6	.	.	CASSIQDGGILHF	TGTGCCAGTAGTATACAGGATGGGGGGATCCTCCACTTT
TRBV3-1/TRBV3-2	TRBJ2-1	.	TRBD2	CASSPETSGRNEQFF	TGTGCCAGCAGCCCCGAGACTAGCGGGAGAAATGAGCAGTTCTTC
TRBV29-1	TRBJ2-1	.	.	CSVGTFSYNEQFF	TGCAGCGTTGGGACATTTTCCTACAATGAGCAGTTCTTC
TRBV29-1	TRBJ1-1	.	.	CSAMPHGTEAFF	TGCAGCGCCATGCCCCACGGCACTGAAGCTTTCTTT
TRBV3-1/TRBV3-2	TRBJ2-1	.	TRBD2	CASSLSGIRDEQFF	TGTGCCAGCAGCCTTAGCGGGATTCGGGATGAGCAGTTCTTC
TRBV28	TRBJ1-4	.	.	CATRQPQGNEKLFF	TGTGCCACCCGCCAACCACAGGGTAATGAAAAACTGTTTTTT
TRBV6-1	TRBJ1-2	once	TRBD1	CASSESGTVYGYTF	TGTGCCAGCAGTGAATCCGGGACAGTCTATGGCTACACCTTC
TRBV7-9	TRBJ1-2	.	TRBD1	CASSFTQGDGDGGYTF	TGTGCCAGCAGCTTTACGCAGGGGGATGGGGACGGTGGCTACACCTTC
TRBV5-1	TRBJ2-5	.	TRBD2	CASSTAAGGPQETQYF	TGCGCCAGCAGCACCGCGGCGGGGGGCCCACAAGAGACCCAGTACTTC
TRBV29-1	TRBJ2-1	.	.	CSVRKSGEQFF	TGCAGCGTTAGAAAGTCCGGTGAGCAGTTCTTC
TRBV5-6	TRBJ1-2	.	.	CASTSWASYGYTF	TGTGCCAGCACCAGCTGGGCCAGCTATGGCTACACCTTC
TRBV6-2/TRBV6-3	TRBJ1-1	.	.	CASSYAARAFF	TGTGCCAGCAGTTACGCAGCGAGGGCTTTCTTT
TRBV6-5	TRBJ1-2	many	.	CASTRTDIPGGYTF	TGTGCCAGCACCCGAACCGACATCCCCGGCGGCTACACCTTC
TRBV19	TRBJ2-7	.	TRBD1	CASKTGQGAPEQYF	TGTGCCAGTAAGACGGGACAGGGGGCGCCCGAGCAGTACTTC
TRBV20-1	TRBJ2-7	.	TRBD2	CSASLAGGSGEQYF	TGCAGTGCTAGTCTAGCGGGAGGATCGGGCGAGCAGTACTTC
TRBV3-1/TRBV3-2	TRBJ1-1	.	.	CASSLDPRTEAFF	TGTGCCAGCAGCCTTGACCCCAGGACTGAAGCTTTCTTT
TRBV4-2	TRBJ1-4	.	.	CASSQDSAGTNEKLFF	TGTGCCAGCAGCCAAGATTCTGCAGGGACTAATGAAAAACTGTTTTTT
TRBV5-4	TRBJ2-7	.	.	CASSPVRGTTYEQYF	TGTGCCAGCAGCCCGGTCCGGGGAACCACCTACGAGCAGTACTTC
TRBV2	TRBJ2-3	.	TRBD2	CASRVGLAGGDTQYF	TGTGCCAGCAGGGTAGGACTAGCGGGAGGGGATACGCAGTATTTT
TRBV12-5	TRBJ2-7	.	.	CASGGGWGVAYEQYF	TGTGCTAGTGGTGGAGGGTGGGGGGTCGCCTACGAGCAGTACTTC
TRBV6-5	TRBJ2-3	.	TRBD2	CASRGTSGTTDTQYF	TGTGCCAGCAGGGGGACTAGCGGTACCACAGATACGCAGTATTTT
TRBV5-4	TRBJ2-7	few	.	CASSLAGIVEQYF	TGTGCCAGCAGCTTGGCAGGGATCGTCGAGCAGTACTTC
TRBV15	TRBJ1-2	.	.	CATSRDPGYGYTF	TGTGCCACCAGCAGAGATCCAGGCTATGGCTACACCTTC
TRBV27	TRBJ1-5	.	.	CASSLWGSKGNQPQHF	TGTGCCAGCAGTTTATGGGGCTCCAAGGGGAATCAGCCCCAGCATTTT
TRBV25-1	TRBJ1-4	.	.	CASTDRTNEKLFF	TGTGCCAGCACTGACAGAACTAATGAAAAACTGTTTTTT
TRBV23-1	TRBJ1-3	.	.	CASSPAGRKISGNTIYF	TGCGCCAGCAGCCCCGCGGGGAGAAAGATCTCTGGAAACACCATATATTTT
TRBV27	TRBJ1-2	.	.	CASSLGGSYYGYTF	TGTGCCAGCAGTTTAGGGGGCAGCTACTATGGCTACACCTTC
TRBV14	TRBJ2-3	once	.	CASSLLQFTDTQYF	TGTGCCAGCAGCCTCTTACAGTTCACAGATACGCAGTATTTT
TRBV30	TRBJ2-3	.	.	CAWSVLTDTQYF	TGTGCCTGGAGTGTCTTAACAGATACGCAGTATTTT
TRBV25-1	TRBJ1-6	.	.	CASSDRGAYNSPLHF	TGTGCCAGCAGTGACAGGGGCGCCTATAATTCACCCCTCCACTTT
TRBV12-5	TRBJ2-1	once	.	CASDLDSQSYNEQFF	TGTGCTAGTGACCTGGACAGCCAGTCCTACAATGAGCAGTTCTTC
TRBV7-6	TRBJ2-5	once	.	CASSLQQETQYF	TGTGCCAGCAGCTTACAACAAGAGACCCAGTACTTC
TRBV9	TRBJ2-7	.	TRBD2	CASSSGLAGDGQYF	TGTGCCAGCAGCTCCGGACTAGCGGGAGACGGGCAGTACTTC
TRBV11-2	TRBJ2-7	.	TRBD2	CASSPGFGGLADYEQYF	TGTGCCAGCAGCCCGGGGTTTGGGGGACTAGCAGACTACGAGCAGTACTTC
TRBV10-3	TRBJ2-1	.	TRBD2	CAISEPRGRANSYNEQFF	TGTGCCATCAGTGAGCCCCGCGGGAGGGCCAACTCCTACAATGAGCAGTTCTTC
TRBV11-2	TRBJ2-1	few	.	CASSATRRSNEQFF	TGTGCCAGCAGCGCCACACGAAGGAGCAATGAGCAGTTCTTC
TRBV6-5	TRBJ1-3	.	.	CASSYRSSGNTIYF	TGTGCCAGCAGTTACCGCAGCTCTGGAAACACCATATATTTT
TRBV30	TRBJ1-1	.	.	CAWSLRGSTEAFF	TGTGCCTGGAGCCTACGGGGGTCCACTGAAGCTTTCTTT
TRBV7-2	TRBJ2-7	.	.	CASSPQVWGLGEQYF	TGTGCCAGCAGCCCGCAGGTCTGGGGGCTGGGAGAGCAGTACTTC
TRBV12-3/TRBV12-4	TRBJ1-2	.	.	CASSSQLNYGYTF	TGTGCCAGCAGTTCACAGCTTAACTATGGCTACACCTTC
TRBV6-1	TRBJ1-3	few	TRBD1	CASSGGTGWGSGNTIYF	TGTGCCAGCAGTGGTGGGACAGGCTGGGGCTCTGGAAACACCATATATTTT
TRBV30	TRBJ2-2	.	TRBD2	CAWSGLAGDTGELFF	TGTGCCTGGAGTGGACTAGCGGGAGATACCGGGGAGCTGTTTTTT
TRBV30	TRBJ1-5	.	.	CAWSKGGGGPAQHF	TGTGCCTGGAGTAAAGGGGGGGGCGGGCCAGCCCAGCATTTT